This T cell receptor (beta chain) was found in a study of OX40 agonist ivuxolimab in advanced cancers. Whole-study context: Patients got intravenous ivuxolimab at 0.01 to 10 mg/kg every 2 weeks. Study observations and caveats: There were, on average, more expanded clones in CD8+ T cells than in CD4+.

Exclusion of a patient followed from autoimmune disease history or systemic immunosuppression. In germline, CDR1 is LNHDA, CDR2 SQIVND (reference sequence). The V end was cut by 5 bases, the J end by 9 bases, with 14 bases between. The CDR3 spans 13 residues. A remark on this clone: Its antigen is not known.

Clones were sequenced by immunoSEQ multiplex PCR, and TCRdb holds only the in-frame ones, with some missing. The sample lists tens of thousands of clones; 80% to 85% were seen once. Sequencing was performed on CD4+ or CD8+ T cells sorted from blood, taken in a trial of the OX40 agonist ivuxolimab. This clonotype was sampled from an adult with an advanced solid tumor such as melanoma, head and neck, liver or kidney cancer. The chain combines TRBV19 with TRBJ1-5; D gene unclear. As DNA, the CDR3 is TGTGCCAGTAGTCCGGATCTTCTCGTGCCCCAGCATTTT. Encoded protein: CASSPDLLVPQHF.